A single sample is the source of the 32 T cell receptor beta chains below, sequenced in a study of OX40 agonist ivuxolimab in advanced cancers. Here immunoSEQ multiplex PCR was the method, and the copy in TCRdb shows in-frame clones only, minus some. The sample shows about 70,000 clones, roughly 90% of them seen only once. Sequences were derived from CD4+ or CD8+ T cells sorted from blood, sampled in a trial of the OX40 agonist ivuxolimab. The source is an adult with an advanced solid tumor such as melanoma, head and neck, liver or kidney cancer.

The gene calls are TRBV4-1 and TRBJ2-7, with TRBD1 matching over 11 bases. The junction had 5 bases not matched to a gene; V was cut back by 2 bases and J by 5 bases. Germline CDR1 MGHRA, CDR2 YSYEKL. The length of the CDR3 is 15 residues. The CDR3, as DNA: TGCGCCAGCAGCCAAAAGGGACAGGGGGACCACGAGCAGTACTTC. As protein: CASSQKGQGDHEQYF.

The chain uses TRBV6-5 and TRBJ1-3; no clear D. This CDR3 comprises 14 residues. The V gene's germline CDR1 is MNHEY and CDR2 SVGAGI. V was cut by 6 bases and J by 4 bases, with 13 bases left in between. CDR3 in amino acids: CASRPTGDGNTIYF. The CDR3 DNA reads TGTGCCAGCAGGCCTACCGGAGACGGAAACACCATATATTTT.

This clone was detected only once. Other DNA variants within this sample encode the same CDR3. This chain uses TRBV5-1 with TRBJ1-6; the D is unclear. The germline V gene encodes CDR1 SGHRS and CDR2 YFSETQ. Deletions cut 0 bases from V and 6 bases from J, with 10 bases between. The CDR3 covers 15 residues. The CDR3 reads CASSLGTGINSPLHF. The CDR3 bases are TGCGCCAGCAGCTTGGGAACTGGAATTAATTCACCCCTCCACTTT.

The rearrangement uses TRBV5-6 and TRBJ2-3; 9 bases are shared with TRBD1. Germline CDR1 and CDR2: SGHDT and YYEEEE. The CDR3 is 15 amino acids. With V trimmed by 4 bases and J by 5 bases, 8 bases remained unmatched. CDR3 region: CASSTYRGQVDTQYF. CDR3 DNA sequence: TGTGCCAGCAGCACATACAGGGGGCAAGTAGATACGCAGTATTTT.

The chain carries TRBV11-2 and TRBJ2-5; 8 nucleotides align to TRBD2. CDR1 SGHAT and CDR2 FQNNGV come from the germline V gene. The J segment lost 11 bases and the V segment lost 0 bases, leaving 11 bases of the junction unmatched. The CDR3 contains 15 residues. The CDR3 loop reads CASSLDISGRGAQYF. The CDR3 region has the DNA TGTGCCAGCAGCTTAGACATCAGTGGGCGGGGGGCTCAGTACTTC.

This chain links TRBV6-1 with TRBJ2-1, with D possibly matching TRBD2 (6 bases). Trimming removed 4 bases from V and 2 bases from J, with 24 bases in between. CDR3 size: 19 residues. The germline CDR1 and CDR2 sequences are MNHNS and SASEGT. The CDR3 DNA reads as TGTGCCAGCAGTGCAAGGCCGCTAGCGTCGGCCCTAGCCTACAATGAGCAGTTCTTC. It encodes CASSARPLASALAYNEQFF.

The V call is TRBV7-9, the J call TRBJ2-7; 8 nucleotides line up with TRBD2. Per the germline V gene, CDR1 is SEHNR and CDR2 is FQNEAQ (reference sequence). V gave up 1 base and J gave up 3 bases; unmatched junction bases: 5. The CDR3 spans 15 residues. The CDR3 nucleotides read TGTGCCAGCAGCTTAGGGGGCGGGGGGCGCTACGAGCAGTACTTC. This encodes CASSLGGGGRYEQYF.

The chain links TRBV2 to TRBJ1-1; D remains unclear. The CDR3 contains 13 residues. The V end lost 4 bases, the J end lost 4 bases, and 10 bases lay between the germline ends. Germline CDR1 SNHLY, CDR2 FYNNEI. The CDR3 DNA sequence: TGTGCCAGCAGTGTGGTAGGCAGCACTGAAGCTTTCTTT. This translates into CASSVVGSTEAFF.

The chain couples TRBV27 to TRBJ2-2; D is ambiguous. Trimming shortened V by 6 bases and J by 6 bases, and 17 bases separated the two germline ends. The CDR3 length is 15 residues. Germline-derived CDR1 and CDR2 are MNHEY and SMNVEV (reference sequence). As DNA, the CDR3 is TGTGCCAGCAGCTCTAGGACGGTTGGCCCCGGGGAGCTGTTTTTT. Its translation is CASSSRTVGPGELFF.

V gene TRBV19 combines with J gene TRBJ1-2, with D maybe TRBD1 (5 bases). CDR3 length: 16 amino acids. With 4 bases removed from V and 5 bases from J, the gap between germline ends came to 20 bases. Per the germline V gene, CDR1 is LNHDA and CDR2 is SQIVND (reference sequence). Written as DNA, the CDR3 is TGTGCCAGTAGTAGCGGGGACCCCGGGGAGTGGTATGGCTACACCTTC. Residues: CASSSGDPGEWYGYTF. Complete variable domain (other parts from reference TRBV19 and TRBJ1-2): DGGITQSPKYLFRKEGQNVTLSCEQNLNHDAMYWYRQDPGQGLRLIYYSQIVNDFQKGDIAEGYSVSREKKESFPLTVTSAQKNPTAFYLCASSSGDPGEWYGYTFGSGTRLTVV.

The chain links TRBV2 to TRBJ1-2, with 10 positions matching TRBD1. Germline CDR1 reads SNHLY; CDR2 reads FYNNEI. V dropped 7 bases and J dropped 2; count of bases not matched to a gene: 4. The CDR3 consists of 14 residues. The CDR3 DNA reads as TGTGCCAGCACCCTGGACAGGGGGAACTATGGCTACACCTTC. It encodes CASTLDRGNYGYTF.

CDR3 region: CASSPPRRGVFETQYF. The CDR3 DNA reads TGTGCCAGCAGCCCCCCCCGCAGGGGCGTTTTTGAGACCCAGTACTTC. The chain recombines TRBV11-1 with TRBJ2-5; D is possibly TRBD1 (6 bases). From germline, CDR1 is SGHAT and CDR2 FQDESV (reference sequence). This CDR3 spans 16 amino acids. Trimming removed 5 bases from V and 5 bases from J, with 21 bases in between.

CDR3 region: CASASYMEGEQYF. CDR3 sequence (DNA): TGTGCCAGCGCGTCATATATGGAGGGGGAGCAGTACTTC. V gene TRBV19 combines with J gene TRBJ2-7; D might be TRBD2 (6 bases). Looked up from germline, CDR1 is LNHDA and CDR2 is SQIVND (reference sequence). The CDR3 is 13 amino acids. V dropped 9 bases and J dropped 7 bases, with 19 bases sitting between them.

The chain combines TRBV6-6 with TRBJ1-2; tentative D call: TRBD1 (6 bases). Between the trimmed V and J ends, which lost 5 bases and 3 bases, there was a span of 10 bases. CDR3 length: 13 residues. The V gene's germline CDR1 is MNHNY and CDR2 SVGAGI (reference sequence). The CDR3 bases are TGTGCCAGCAGTGCAGGGGCTGACTATGGCTACACCTTC. Translating gives CASSAGADYGYTF.

The CDR3 loop reads CASRGGTGPHEKLFF. CDR3 nucleotide sequence: TGTGCCAGCAGAGGCGGGACAGGGCCTCACGAAAAACTGTTTTTT. The V and J genes are TRBV6-1 and TRBJ1-4, with 9 bases aligning to TRBD1. The ends lost 6 bases at V and 8 bases at J; junction bases unmatched: 10. The CDR3 has 15 amino acids. Germline V CDR1 and CDR2: MNHNS, SASEGT.

This CDR3 is CASSIGGAQTQYF. Written as DNA, the CDR3 is TGCGCCAGCAGTATTGGCGGGGCCCAGACCCAGTACTTC. The chain links TRBV5-1 to TRBJ2-5, with D possibly matching TRBD2 (6 bases). Germline V gene sequence: CDR1 SGHRS, CDR2 YFSETQ. V lost 5 bases to trimming and J lost 6 bases, with 14 bases between them. CDR3 length: 13 amino acids.

This clone appeared once. Other DNA sequences in the sample encode the same CDR3. The chain recombines TRBV6-1 with TRBJ1-5; TRBD1 matches 8 bases. V trimming: 4 bases; J trimming: 4 bases; junction bases outside the gene matches: 6. In germline, CDR1 is MNHNS, CDR2 SASEGT. The CDR3 is 15 residues long. The CDR3 sequence: CASSVTGVGNQPQHF. The CDR3 coding sequence is TGTGCCAGCAGTGTGACAGGGGTGGGGAATCAGCCCCAGCATTTT.

This clone was picked up one time. The genes are TRBV5-7 and TRBJ1-1; no reliable D call. TRBV5-7 is known as an ORF, though its function is uncertain. Trimming shortened V by 6 bases and J by 0 bases, and 24 bases separated the two germline ends. The CDR3 has 18 residues. The CDR3 here is CASMEIKWARGMNTEAFF. The CDR3 bases are TGTGCCAGCATGGAAATTAAGTGGGCCCGGGGTATGAACACTGAAGCTTTCTTT.

The chain employs TRBV30 and TRBJ2-7, with D perhaps being TRBD1 or TRBD2 (5 bases each). Germline-derived CDR1 and CDR2 are GTSNPN and SVGIG (reference sequence). There are 14 residues in the CDR3. The V and J ends lost 2 bases and 4 bases respectively, with 15 bases between them. DNA for the CDR3: TGTGCCTGGAGTCGCCGCCGGGGACGATACGAGCAGTACTTC. This encodes CAWSRRRGRYEQYF.

The V call is TRBV19, the J call TRBJ1-2, with 10 bases aligning to TRBD1. Germline V lookup: CDR1 LNHDA, CDR2 SQIVND (reference sequence). CDR3 length: 14 amino acids. Trimming cost V 5 bases and J 4 bases; bases outside gene matches: 4. DNA of the CDR3: TGTGCCAGTAGTGGGACAGGGGCTGTCTATGGCTACACCTTC. This encodes CASSGTGAVYGYTF.

The gene calls are TRBV10-3 and TRBJ1-3; D gene unclear. V was pared by 4 bases and J by 4 bases, with 8 bases between. CDR1 ENHRY and CDR2 SYGVKD come from the germline V gene. The CDR3 spans 13 residues. CDR3: CAISADGGNTIYF. The DNA for the CDR3 is TGTGCCATCAGTGCAGACGGGGGAAACACCATATATTTT.

V gene TRBV6-1 combines with J gene TRBJ2-1; 7 bases fit TRBD1. Germline CDR1 MNHNS, CDR2 SASEGT. The CDR3 loop spans 15 amino acids. J gave up 2 bases and V 5 bases, and 6 bases lay outside the gene matches. The CDR3 here is CASSPQGTTYNEQFF. The CDR3 DNA follows: TGTGCCAGCAGTCCACAGGGGACCACCTACAATGAGCAGTTCTTC.

This sequence joins TRBV6-6 and TRBJ2-3; 8 nucleotides agree with TRBD1. CDR3 length: 15 amino acids. Germline-derived CDR1 and CDR2 are MNHNY and SVGAGI (reference sequence). V lost 4 bases to trimming and J lost 9 bases; unmatched junction nucleotides: 12. The CDR3 region is CASSSQTVTGGTQYF. In nucleotides, the CDR3 is TGTGCCAGCAGTTCGCAGACCGTAACAGGGGGGACGCAGTATTTT.

The J gene is TRBJ2-7, the V gene TRBV10-3; D is perhaps TRBD2 (5 bases). Per germline, CDR1 ENHRY and CDR2 SYGVKD. This CDR3 has 14 residues. V was pared by 6 bases and J by 0 bases, with 12 bases between. The chain's CDR3 is CAIRKTGSSYEQYF. In DNA, the CDR3 is TGTGCCATCAGGAAGACGGGAAGCTCCTACGAGCAGTACTTC.

The V gene is TRBV5-4, the J gene TRBJ2-2, with D hard to call. V was clipped by 4 bases and J by 3 bases, with 4 bases between them. CDR3 length: 12 residues. Germline V gene lookup returns CDR1 SGHNT and CDR2 YYREEE (reference sequence). The CDR3, as DNA: TGTGCCAGCAGCCAGTACACCGGGGAGCTGTTTTTT. Encoded protein: CASSQYTGELFF.

Concerning this clone: Other DNA sequences in the same sample also yield this CDR3. The chain couples TRBV11-3 to TRBJ2-5, with D perhaps matching TRBD1 (6 bases). Germline V CDR1 and CDR2: SGHNT, YENEEA. This CDR3 is built from 12 residues. The ends were cut back, 9 bases at V and 4 bases at J, with 12 bases in the middle. The CDR3 sequence is CASSRGPETQYF. CDR3 coding DNA: TGTGCCAGTTCCAGGGGTCCAGAGACCCAGTACTTC.

The chain recombines TRBV7-6 with TRBJ1-3; weak D call: TRBD1 (6 bases). V shed 5 bases and J shed 0 bases, with 14 bases lying between them. The CDR3 is 16 amino acids. Germline CDR1 reads SGHVS; CDR2 reads FNYEAQ. Here the CDR3 DNA reads TGTGCCAGCAGCCCCGCCGGACAGATCTCTGGAAACACCATATATTTT. Protein sequence: CASSPAGQISGNTIYF.

The rearrangement uses TRBV11-2 and TRBJ2-5; 12 bases map to TRBD2. CDR3 size: 16 residues. The V segment lost 5 bases and the J segment 5 bases; nucleotides outside the gene matches: 9. Germline V gene data show CDR1 as SGHAT and CDR2 as FQNNGV. Here the CDR3 reads CASSPTSGGPRETQYF. DNA for the CDR3: TGTGCCAGCAGCCCTACTAGCGGGGGGCCACGGGAGACCCAGTACTTC.

V usage is TRBV6-1 and J usage is TRBJ1-5, with 8 positions matching TRBD1. Germline V CDR1 and CDR2: MNHNS, SASEGT. The length of the CDR3 is 14 residues. Trimming cost V 10 bases and J 1 base; bases outside gene matches: 6. The CDR3 loop reads CATKTGESNQPQHF. CDR3 nucleotides: TGTGCCACCAAGACAGGGGAGAGCAATCAGCCCCAGCATTTT.

The chain employs TRBV5-4 and TRBJ1-1; 7 nucleotides agree with TRBD1. CDR3 length: 13 amino acids. With V trimmed by 4 bases and J by 5 bases, 5 bases remained unmatched. CDR1 is SGHNT, CDR2 YYREEE, per germline (reference sequence). The CDR3 DNA reads TGTGCCAGCAGCGGGGACAGAAGGACTGAAGCTTTCTTT. As protein: CASSGDRRTEAFF.

This rearrangement joins TRBV6-1 to TRBJ1-2; 11 bases fit TRBD1. CDR1 and CDR2 from the germline V gene are MNHNS and SASEGT. V was clipped by 5 bases and J by 5 bases; unmatched bases: 4. There are 14 residues in the CDR3. The CDR3 coding sequence is TGTGCCAGCAGTCGGGACAGGGGGTTTTATGGCTACACCTTC. Translated: CASSRDRGFYGYTF.

The rearrangement links TRBV4-2 to TRBJ2-2; D not resolved. Trimming pared 0 bases from V and 1 base from J, leaving 12 bases between. The CDR3 is 17 amino acids. Germline V gene data show CDR1 as LGHNA and CDR2 as YNFKEQ. Here the CDR3 DNA reads TGTGCCAGCAGCCAAGATCTAGGGCAGATGAACACCGGGGAGCTGTTTTTT. Translation: CASSQDLGQMNTGELFF.